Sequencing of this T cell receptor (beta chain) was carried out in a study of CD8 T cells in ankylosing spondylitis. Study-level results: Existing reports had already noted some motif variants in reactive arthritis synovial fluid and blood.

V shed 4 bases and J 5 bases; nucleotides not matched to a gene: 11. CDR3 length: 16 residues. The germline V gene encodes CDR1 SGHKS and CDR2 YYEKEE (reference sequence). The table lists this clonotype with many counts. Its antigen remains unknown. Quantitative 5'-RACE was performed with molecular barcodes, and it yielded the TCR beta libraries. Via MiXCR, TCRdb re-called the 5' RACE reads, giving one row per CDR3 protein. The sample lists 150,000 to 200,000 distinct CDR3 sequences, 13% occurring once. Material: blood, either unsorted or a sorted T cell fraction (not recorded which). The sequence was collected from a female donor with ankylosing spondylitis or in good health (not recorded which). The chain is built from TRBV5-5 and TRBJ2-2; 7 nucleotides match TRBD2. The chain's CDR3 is CASSLFAGVGTGELFF. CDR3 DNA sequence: TGTGCCAGCAGCCTTTTTGCGGGAGTAGGAACCGGGGAGCTGTTTTTT.